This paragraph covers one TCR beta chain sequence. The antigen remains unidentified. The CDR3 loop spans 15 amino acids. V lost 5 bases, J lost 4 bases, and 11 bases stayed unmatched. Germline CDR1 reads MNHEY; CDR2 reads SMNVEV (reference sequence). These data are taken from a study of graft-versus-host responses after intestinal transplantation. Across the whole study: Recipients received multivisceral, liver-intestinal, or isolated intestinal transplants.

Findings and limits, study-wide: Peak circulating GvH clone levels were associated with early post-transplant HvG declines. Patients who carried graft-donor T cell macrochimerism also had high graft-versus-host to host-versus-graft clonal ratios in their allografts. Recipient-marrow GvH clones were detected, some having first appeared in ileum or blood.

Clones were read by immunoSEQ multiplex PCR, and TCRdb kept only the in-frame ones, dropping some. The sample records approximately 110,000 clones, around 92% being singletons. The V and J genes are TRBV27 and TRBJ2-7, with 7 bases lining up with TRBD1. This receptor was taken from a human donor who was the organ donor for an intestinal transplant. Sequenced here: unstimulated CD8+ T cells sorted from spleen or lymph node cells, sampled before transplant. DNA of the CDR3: TGTGCCAGCAGTCCTCATTACAGCAGGGGGTACGAGCAGTACTTC. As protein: CASSPHYSRGYEQYF.